This T cell receptor (beta chain) was sequenced during a study of a mutant IDH1 vaccine in newly diagnosed glioma. Across the study: Antecedent treatment encompassed radiotherapy, temozolomide, or their combination; the majority received both. Overall study results and limits: Pseudoprogression appears to have had no connection to changes in top peripheral T cell clonotypes. A vaccine-induced immune response developed in roughly 95% of the patients.

The method was immunoSEQ multiplex PCR; TCRdb's version includes in-frame clones alone and lacks a portion of them. Found here are about 92,000 clones, roughly 80% of them singletons; the top ten hold 7% to 9%. About this clone: Antigen unknown.

The CDR3 is 12 amino acids. The germline gives CDR1 SQVTM, CDR2 ANQGSEA. The V end lost 1 base, the J end lost 6 bases, and 9 bases lay between the germline ends. Documented time point: baseline, week 1 (first vaccination visit). Treatment meaning: pre-vaccination baseline after standard-of-care therapy. New WHO grade 3 or 4 astrocytomas that were IDH1-mutant and ATRX-lost had been found in donors. The V and J genes are TRBV29-1 and TRBJ1-2, with D perhaps matching TRBD1 (5 bases). Sample: PBMCs, taken from a glioma patient treated with radiotherapy, temozolomide or both. This receptor was obtained from a woman aged 45-65 years with glioma. The CDR3 reads CSVEGGDDGYTF. CDR3 in DNA: TGCAGCGTTGAAGGAGGGGACGATGGCTACACCTTC.